This entry lists 27 T cell receptor beta chains sequenced from one sample in a study of identical twins listed by TCRdb under 2016. Receptor amplification or capture employed 5' RACE. Sequencing relied on an Illumina HiSeq 2000. TCRdb reworked the public reads: Q25 trimming with fastp, MiXCR clone assembly, productive beta chains retained. Here each entry gathers all rows of one CDR3 protein and keeps the most common genes and DNA. Across this sample there are approximately 94,000 distinct CDR3 sequences, with about 6.1% seen only once. The ten largest clonotypes hold 12% of the sample. Sequenced input: memory T cells sorted from blood. The intended sense of this specimen's cell subset or site label: CD45RO+ enriched T cells. The receptors derive from a woman aged 45-59 years in good health.

This clonotype was seen many times. The chain uses TRBV9 and TRBJ2-1; tentatively, D is TRBD2 (6 bases). CDR3 length: 15 amino acids. Trimming cost V 1 base and J 0 bases, with 8 bases left between them. Germline loops: CDR1 SGDLS, CDR2 YYNGEE. The CDR3 nucleotides read TGTGCCAGCAGCGTAACCGGGAGCTCCTACAATGAGCAGTTCTTC. As protein: CASSVTGSSYNEQFF.

Only a few counts were recorded for this clonotype. The chain uses TRBV6-1 and TRBJ2-3; 7 bases map to TRBD2. The CDR3 runs 16 residues. V lost 4 bases to trimming and J lost 0 bases; unmatched junction nucleotides: 7. Germline-derived CDR1 and CDR2 are MNHNS and SASEGT. The CDR3, as DNA: TGTGCCAGCAGTGCCAGACTAGCTACTAGCACAGATACGCAGTATTTT. Translation: CASSARLATSTDTQYF.

The table lists this clonotype with many counts. The chain uses TRBV19 and TRBJ1-4; 9 bases line up with TRBD1. Germline CDR1 reads LNHDA; CDR2 reads SQIVND (reference sequence). This CDR3 comprises 15 residues. J gave up 3 bases and V 4 bases, and 3 bases lay outside the gene matches. This chain's CDR3 is CASSRDRVANEKLFF. The CDR3 nucleotides are TGTGCCAGTAGTAGGGACAGGGTCGCTAATGAAAAACTGTTTTTT.

This clonotype was observed at least ten times. This chain connects TRBV7-9 to TRBJ2-1; D not resolved. The V end lost 7 bases, the J end lost 9 bases, and 10 bases lay between the germline ends. This CDR3 spans 11 amino acids. Germline lookup yields CDR1 SEHNR and CDR2 FQNEAQ (reference sequence). The CDR3 loop reads CASTALSEQFF. DNA for the CDR3: TGTGCCAGCACCGCCCTAAGTGAGCAGTTCTTC.

This clonotype was seen at least ten times. The CDR3 protein is CASSPRGRNYGYTF. The CDR3 DNA reads TGTGCCAGCAGCCCCAGGGGTCGGAACTATGGCTACACCTTC. The gene calls are TRBV7-8 and TRBJ1-2, with D possibly matching TRBD1 (6 bases). The germline V gene has CDR1 SGHVS and CDR2 FQNEAQ. This CDR3 has 14 residues. Trimming stripped 5 bases from V and 2 bases from J, with 12 bases between.

The rearrangement links TRBV6-6 to TRBJ2-5; 9 bases align to TRBD1. The V and J ends lost 2 bases and 4 bases, in that order; junction bases with no gene match: 8. The CDR3 has 16 amino acids. Germline V lookup: CDR1 MNHNY, CDR2 SVGAGI (reference sequence). This CDR3 reads CASSYLGQGYGETQYF. CDR3 in DNA: TGTGCCAGCAGTTACCTCGGACAGGGGTACGGAGAGACCCAGTACTTC.

This clonotype was seen many times. The chain has TRBV5-1 and TRBJ2-1; 11 nucleotides line up with TRBD2. V shed 2 bases and J 5 bases; nucleotides not matched to a gene: 3. From germline, CDR1 is SGHRS and CDR2 YFSETQ. The CDR3 loop spans 15 amino acids. As DNA, the CDR3 is TGCGCCAGCAGCTTAATAGCGGGAGGGAACAATGAGCAGTTCTTC. This codes for CASSLIAGGNNEQFF.

This clonotype came up many times. The chain employs TRBV6-9 and TRBJ1-2; D is ambiguous. Germline CDR1 MNHGY, CDR2 SVAAGI. V shed 10 bases and J shed 3 bases, with 18 bases lying between them. The CDR3 covers 14 residues. Here the CDR3 DNA reads TGTGCCACCAGGTCCGGTGCCCAGGACTATGGCTACACCTTC. Protein: CATRSGAQDYGYTF.

This clonotype was seen many times. The gene calls are TRBV24-1 and TRBJ2-5; tentative D call: TRBD2 (6 bases). V was trimmed by 4 bases and J by 3 bases, leaving 11 bases between them. Germline CDR1 KGHDR, CDR2 SFDVKD. The CDR3 loop spans 14 amino acids. CDR3 coding DNA: TGTGCCACCAGTGAAATGACTAGAGAAGAGACCCAGTACTTC. It specifies CATSEMTREETQYF.

This clonotype was counted at least ten times. V gene TRBV10-3 combines with J gene TRBJ2-5; unclear D gene. The CDR3 runs 15 residues. Per germline, CDR1 ENHRY and CDR2 SYGVKD. Trimming took 0 bases from V and 4 from J, leaving 12 bases between them. CDR3 residues: CAISESAIARETQYF. In DNA form, the CDR3 reads TGTGCCATCAGTGAGTCGGCAATAGCTCGAGAGACCCAGTACTTC.

This clonotype occurred many times. The DNA of the CDR3 is TGTGCCTGGAGTGATAAGGGGGACAGGGTTACCGTC. It translates to CAWSDKGDRVTV. This chain links TRBV30 with TRBJ2-7; 9 bases are shared with TRBD1. Germline V lookup: CDR1 GTSNPN, CDR2 SVGIG (reference sequence). The CDR3 runs 12 residues.

This clonotype was found many times. This chain joins TRBV7-2 and TRBJ2-3; tentative D call: TRBD2 (6 bases). Per the germline V gene, CDR1 is SGHTA and CDR2 is FQGNSA. With 5 bases removed from V and 0 bases from J, the gap between germline ends came to 12 bases. The CDR3 is 15 amino acids. In DNA, the CDR3 is TGTGCCAGCAGCCCCGGACTATTTAGCACAGATACGCAGTATTTT. Encoded protein: CASSPGLFSTDTQYF.

This clonotype showed up just a few times. The chain is built from TRBV7-2 and TRBJ1-5; 11 bases fit TRBD1. Trimming took 4 bases from V and 1 from J; bases not matched to a gene: 9. The CDR3 runs to 18 residues. The germline CDR1 and CDR2 sequences are SGHTA and FQGNSA. CDR3 DNA sequence: TGTGCCAGCAGCTACCGGACAGGGGGCGCGGGGAGCAATCAGCCCCAGCATTTT. This codes for CASSYRTGGAGSNQPQHF.

On this clonotype itself: The junction and the germline gene differ at one end; a read error may be behind it. This chain joins TRBV19 and TRBJ2-1; possible D gene TRBD2, 5 bases. The CDR3 has 14 amino acids. Germline V gene data show CDR1 as LNHDA and CDR2 as SQIVND (reference sequence). The CDR3 nucleotides read TGTGCCAGTAGTGACTATACTTCCTCCAATGAGCAGTTCTTC. It yields the protein CASSDYTSSNEQFF. The variable domain in full, completed from reference TRBV19 and TRBJ2-1, reads DGGITQSPKYLFRKEGQNVTLSCEQNLNHDAMYWYRQDPGQGLRLIYYSQIVNDFQKGDIAEGYSVSREKKESFPLTVTSAQKNPTAFYLCASSDYTSSNEQFFGPGTRLTVL.

The chain uses TRBV19 and TRBJ1-1; D gene unclear. Germline values: CDR1 LNHDA, CDR2 SQIVND (reference sequence). This CDR3 is built from 14 residues. Trimming took off 3 bases at V and 1 base at J, with 9 bases between the two ends. CDR3 in DNA: TGTGCCAGTAGTATGATGCGAGGGAACACTGAAGCTTTCTTT. Translation gives CASSMMRGNTEAFF.

This clonotype was recorded many times. The chain recombines TRBV6-2 or TRBV6-3 with TRBJ1-1; D call uncertain. The germline CDR1 and CDR2 sequences are MNHEY and SVGEGT. CDR3 length: 15 residues. V was shortened by 6 bases and J by 7 bases, with 21 bases between the two germline ends. Written as DNA, the CDR3 is TGTGCCAGCAGCTACACTACTGGACGGTCAGTTGAAGCTTTCTTT. Its protein product is CASSYTTGRSVEAFF.

V gene TRBV19 combines with J gene TRBJ2-3; tentative D call: TRBD1 (6 bases). The CDR3 sequence is 15 residues long. Germline values: CDR1 LNHDA, CDR2 SQIVND (reference sequence). V was trimmed by 1 base and J by 8 bases, leaving 16 bases between them. The CDR3 DNA is TGTGCCAGTAGTATAGGTCGACAGGTTCCTCGTACGCAGTATTTT. The encoded protein is CASSIGRQVPRTQYF.

This clonotype came up many times. The genes are TRBV5-1 and TRBJ2-2; 9 nucleotides line up with TRBD2. In germline, CDR1 is SGHRS, CDR2 YFSETQ. The CDR3 has 16 amino acids. Trimming at V came to 4 bases and at J to 1 base, leaving 5 bases not matched to a gene. The CDR3 sequence is CASSAMTSGNTGELFF. The CDR3, as DNA: TGCGCCAGCAGCGCTATGACTAGCGGGAACACCGGGGAGCTGTTTTTT.

Many counts were recorded for this clonotype. The gene calls are TRBV12-3 or TRBV12-4 and TRBJ1-6; 8 bases match TRBD1. The CDR3 sequence is 15 residues long. V shed 5 bases and J 6 bases; nucleotides not matched to a gene: 6. The CDR3 is CASSLGQGGNSPLHF. Here the CDR3 DNA reads TGTGCCAGCAGTCTTGGACAGGGCGGTAATTCACCCCTCCACTTT.

The table lists this clonotype with a few counts. CDR3 sequence: CASSHYGGKGFGELFF. The CDR3 DNA is TGTGCCAGCAGCCACTATGGCGGGAAAGGATTCGGGGAGCTGTTTTTT. This chain uses TRBV7-2 with TRBJ2-2; possible D gene TRBD2, 6 bases. Germline values: CDR1 SGHTA, CDR2 FQGNSA. The CDR3 totals 16 residues. Between the trimmed V and J ends, which lost 5 bases and 7 bases, there was a span of 20 bases.

V is TRBV28 and J is TRBJ1-2; D might be TRBD1 (5 bases). Germline values: CDR1 MDHEN, CDR2 SYDVKM. The CDR3 extends over 14 amino acids. The V and J ends lost 7 bases and 2 bases respectively, with 14 bases between them. The CDR3 loop is CASISGGTNYGYTF. CDR3 sequence (DNA): TGTGCCAGCATATCAGGAGGGACGAACTATGGCTACACCTTC.

The chain is built from TRBV5-1 and TRBJ2-5; D may match TRBD1 or TRBD2 (6 bases each). Germline V gives CDR1 SGHRS, CDR2 YFSETQ. Trimming left V 3 bases short and J 5 bases short, with 11 bases between. This CDR3 comprises 13 residues. CDR3 residues: CASSSQGRETQYF. The CDR3 nucleotides are TGCGCCAGCAGCTCGCAGGGGAGGGAGACCCAGTACTTC. The whole variable domain, filled in from reference TRBV5-1 and TRBJ2-5, reads KAGVTQTPRYLIKTRGQQVTLSCSPISGHRSVSWYQQTPGQGLQFLFEYFSETQRNKGNFPGRFSGRQFSNSRSEMNVSTLELGDSALYLCASSSQGRETQYFGPGTRLLVL.

This clonotype has a count of ten or more. The rearrangement uses TRBV14 and TRBJ2-1, with a weak D call TRBD1 (6 bases). Germline-derived CDR1 and CDR2 are SGHDN and FVKESK. Trimming shortened V by 0 bases and J by 3 bases, and 15 bases separated the two germline ends. There are 17 residues in the CDR3. The CDR3 protein is CASSQEIGTGSYNEQFF. In nucleotides, the CDR3 is TGTGCCAGCAGCCAAGAAATCGGCACAGGGAGCTACAATGAGCAGTTCTTC.

Remarks on this clonotype: This clone may be a read error of a much larger clone one base away. No conserved phenylalanine or tryptophan ends this CDR3, so it is likely a read error. This chain connects TRBV24-1 to TRBJ2-5, with 11 positions matching TRBD1. The V and J ends lost 4 bases and 6 bases, in that order; junction bases with no gene match: 9. CDR1 and CDR2 from the germline V gene are KGHDR and SFDVKD. The CDR3 extends over 16 amino acids. This CDR3 reads CATSDQGQGGQKTQYS. The CDR3 region has the DNA TGTGCCACCAGTGACCAGGGACAGGGGGGTCAGAAGACCCAGTACTCC.

This clonotype was detected many times. The chain has TRBV29-1 and TRBJ2-7; no reliable D call. The V end lost 4 bases, the J end lost 3 bases, and 10 bases lay between the germline ends. This CDR3 is 12 amino acids long. Germline V gene lookup returns CDR1 SQVTM and CDR2 ANQGSEA. CDR3 coding DNA: TGCAGCGTTGGGTTCAGCCACTACGAGCAGTACTTC. The encoded protein is CSVGFSHYEQYF.

At least ten counts were recorded for this clonotype. The rearrangement uses TRBV6-1 and TRBJ2-1; the match to TRBD2 covers 11 bases. After removal of 2 bases from V and 4 bases from J, the junction contained 7 bases not matched to a gene. This CDR3 is 17 amino acids long. Germline values: CDR1 MNHNS, CDR2 SASEGT. CDR3 DNA sequence: TGTGCCAGCAGTGAATTGACTAGCGGGATACTTTACAATGAGCAGTTCTTC. This translates into CASSELTSGILYNEQFF.

This clonotype was recorded many times. The chain has TRBV4-1 and TRBJ2-7, with 10 positions matching TRBD2. The CDR3 is 19 residues long. The V segment lost 2 bases and the J segment 0 bases; nucleotides outside the gene matches: 13. Germline CDR1 MGHRA, CDR2 YSYEKL. DNA for the CDR3: TGCGCCAGCAGCCAACCCGGGACTAGCGAAATTCAAAACTCCTACGAGCAGTACGTC. It yields the protein CASSQPGTSEIQNSYEQYV.